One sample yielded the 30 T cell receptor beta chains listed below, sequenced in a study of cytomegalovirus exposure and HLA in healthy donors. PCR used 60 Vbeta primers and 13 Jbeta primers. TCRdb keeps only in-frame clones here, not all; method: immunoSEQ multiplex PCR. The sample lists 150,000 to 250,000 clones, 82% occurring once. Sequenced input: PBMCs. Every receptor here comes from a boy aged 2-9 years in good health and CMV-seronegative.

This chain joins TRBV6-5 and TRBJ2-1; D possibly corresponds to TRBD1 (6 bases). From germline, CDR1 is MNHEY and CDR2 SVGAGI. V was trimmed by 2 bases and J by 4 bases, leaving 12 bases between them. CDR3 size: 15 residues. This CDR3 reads CASSYRQVSYNEQFF. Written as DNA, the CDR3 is TGTGCCAGCAGTTACCGACAGGTCTCATACAATGAGCAGTTCTTC.

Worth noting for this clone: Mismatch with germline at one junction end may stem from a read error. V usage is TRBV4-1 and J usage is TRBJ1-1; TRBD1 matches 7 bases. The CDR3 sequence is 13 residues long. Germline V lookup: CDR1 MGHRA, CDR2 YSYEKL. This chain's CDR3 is CASSHSDRSESFF. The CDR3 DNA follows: TGCGCCAGCAGCCACTCGGACAGGTCTGAATCTTTCTTT.

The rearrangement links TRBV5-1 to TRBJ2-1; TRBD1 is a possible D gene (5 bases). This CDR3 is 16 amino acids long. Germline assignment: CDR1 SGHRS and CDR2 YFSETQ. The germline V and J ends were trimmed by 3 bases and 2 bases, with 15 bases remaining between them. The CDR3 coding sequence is TGCGCCAGCAGCTCCAACCCGACAGCTACCTACAATGAGCAGTTCTTC. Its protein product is CASSSNPTATYNEQFF.

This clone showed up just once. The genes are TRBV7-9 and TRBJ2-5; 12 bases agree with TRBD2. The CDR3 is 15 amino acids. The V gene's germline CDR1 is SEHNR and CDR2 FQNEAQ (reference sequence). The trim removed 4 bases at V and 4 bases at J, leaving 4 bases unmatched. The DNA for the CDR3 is TGTGCCAGCAGCTCGACTAGCGGGGGAGGAGAGACCCAGTACTTC. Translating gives CASSSTSGGGETQYF.

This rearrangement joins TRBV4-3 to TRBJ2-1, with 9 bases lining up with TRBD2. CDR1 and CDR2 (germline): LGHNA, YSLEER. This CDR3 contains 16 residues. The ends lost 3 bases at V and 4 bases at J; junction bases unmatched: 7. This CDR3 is CASSQVSGGKYNEQFF. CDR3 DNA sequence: TGCGCCAGCAGCCAGGTTAGCGGGGGTAAATACAATGAGCAGTTCTTC.

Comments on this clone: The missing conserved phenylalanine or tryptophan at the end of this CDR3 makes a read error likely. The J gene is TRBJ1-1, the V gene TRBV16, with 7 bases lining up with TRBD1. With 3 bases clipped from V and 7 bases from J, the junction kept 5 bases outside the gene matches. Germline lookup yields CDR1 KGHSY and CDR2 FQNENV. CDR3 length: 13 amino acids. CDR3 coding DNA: TGTGCCAGCAGCCAGGCGACAGGGCTTGAAGCTTTCCTT. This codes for CASSQATGLEAFL.

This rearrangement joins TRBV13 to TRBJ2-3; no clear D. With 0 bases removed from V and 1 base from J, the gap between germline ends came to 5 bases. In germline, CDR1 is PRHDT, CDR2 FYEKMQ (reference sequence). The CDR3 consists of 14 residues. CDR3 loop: CASSLGRRTDTQYF. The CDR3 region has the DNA TGTGCCAGCAGCTTAGGGCGGCGCACAGATACGCAGTATTTT.

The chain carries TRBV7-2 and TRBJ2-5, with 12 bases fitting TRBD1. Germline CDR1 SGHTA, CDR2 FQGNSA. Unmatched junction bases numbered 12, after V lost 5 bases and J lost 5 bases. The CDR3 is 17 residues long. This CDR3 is CASSLRRAGQGAETQYF. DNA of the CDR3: TGTGCCAGCAGCCTAAGAAGGGCGGGACAGGGGGCCGAGACCCAGTACTTC.

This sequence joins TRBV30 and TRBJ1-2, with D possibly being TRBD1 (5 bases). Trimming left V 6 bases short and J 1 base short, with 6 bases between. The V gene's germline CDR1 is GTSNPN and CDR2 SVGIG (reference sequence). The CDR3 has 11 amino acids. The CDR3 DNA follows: TGTGCCTGCGACAGTAACTATGGCTACACCTTC. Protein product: CACDSNYGYTF.

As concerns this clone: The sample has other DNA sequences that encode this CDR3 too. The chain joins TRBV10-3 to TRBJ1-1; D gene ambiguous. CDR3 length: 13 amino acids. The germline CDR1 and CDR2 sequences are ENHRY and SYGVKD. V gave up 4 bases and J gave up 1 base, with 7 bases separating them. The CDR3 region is CAISGTANTEAFF. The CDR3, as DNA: TGTGCCATCAGTGGTACAGCGAACACTGAAGCTTTCTTT.

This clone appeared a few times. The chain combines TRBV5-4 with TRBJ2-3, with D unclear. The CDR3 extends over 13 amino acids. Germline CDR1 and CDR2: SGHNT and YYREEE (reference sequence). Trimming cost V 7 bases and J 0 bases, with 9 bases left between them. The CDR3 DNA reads TGTGCCAGCGGGCCAACTAGCACAGATACGCAGTATTTT. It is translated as CASGPTSTDTQYF.

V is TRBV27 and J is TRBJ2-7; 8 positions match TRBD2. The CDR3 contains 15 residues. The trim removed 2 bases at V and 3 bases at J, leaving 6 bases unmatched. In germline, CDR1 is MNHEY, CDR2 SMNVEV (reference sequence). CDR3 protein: CASSLGTSTDYEQYF. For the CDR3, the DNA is TGTGCCAGCAGTTTAGGGACTAGTACTGACTACGAGCAGTACTTC.

The CDR3: CASSLVFPKSPGELFF. DNA of the CDR3: TGTGCCAGCAGCTTAGTTTTCCCGAAGAGTCCCGGGGAGCTGTTTTTT. The chain combines TRBV11-2 with TRBJ2-2, with D uncertain. V lost 1 base and J 6 bases, leaving 15 bases between the germline ends. The germline CDR1 and CDR2 sequences are SGHAT and FQNNGV. The CDR3 is 16 amino acids.

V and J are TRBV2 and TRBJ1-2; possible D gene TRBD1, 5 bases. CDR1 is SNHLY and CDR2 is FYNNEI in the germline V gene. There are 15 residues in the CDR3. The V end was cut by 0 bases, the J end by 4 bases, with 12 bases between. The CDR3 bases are TGTGCCAGCAGTGAAGCGACAGCCCTTGGCTATGGCTACACCTTC. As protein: CASSEATALGYGYTF. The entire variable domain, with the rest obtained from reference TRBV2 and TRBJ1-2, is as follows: EPEVTQTPSHQVTQMGQEVILRCVPISNHLYFYWYRQILGQKVEFLVSFYNNEISEKSEIFDDQFSVERPDGSNFTLKIRSTKLEDSAMYFCASSEATALGYGYTFGSGTRLTVV.

CDR3 region: CASSLVSVQETQYF. The CDR3 region has the DNA TGCGCCAGCAGCTTGGTCAGTGTCCAAGAGACCCAGTACTTC. This chain joins TRBV5-1 and TRBJ2-5; no reliable D call. The CDR3 consists of 14 residues. Trimming removed 0 bases from V and 1 base from J, with 7 bases in between. Germline V gene lookup returns CDR1 SGHRS and CDR2 YFSETQ.

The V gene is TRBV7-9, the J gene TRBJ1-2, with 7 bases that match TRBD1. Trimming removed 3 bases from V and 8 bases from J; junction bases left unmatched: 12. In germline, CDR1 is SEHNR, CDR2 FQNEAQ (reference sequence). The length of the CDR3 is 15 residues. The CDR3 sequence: CASSLETGQRSGYTF. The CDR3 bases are TGTGCCAGCAGCTTGGAGACGGGACAGCGGAGCGGCTACACCTTC.

The CDR3 protein is CASSLPTGVARNTEAFF. CDR3 nucleotides: TGTGCCAGCAGCCTCCCGACAGGGGTGGCTCGGAACACTGAAGCTTTCTTT. The gene calls are TRBV11-1 and TRBJ1-1; 8 bases agree with TRBD1. The CDR3 has 17 residues. The V segment lost 5 bases and the J segment 1 base; nucleotides outside the gene matches: 12. Germline V gene sequence: CDR1 SGHAT, CDR2 FQDESV (reference sequence).

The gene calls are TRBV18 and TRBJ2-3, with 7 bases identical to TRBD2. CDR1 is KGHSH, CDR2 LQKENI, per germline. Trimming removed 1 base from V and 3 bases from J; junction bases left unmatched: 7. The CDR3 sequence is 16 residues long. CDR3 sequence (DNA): TGTGCCAGCTCACCACGGCGGGGGTTCGGGACAGATACGCAGTATTTT. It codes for CASSPRRGFGTDTQYF.

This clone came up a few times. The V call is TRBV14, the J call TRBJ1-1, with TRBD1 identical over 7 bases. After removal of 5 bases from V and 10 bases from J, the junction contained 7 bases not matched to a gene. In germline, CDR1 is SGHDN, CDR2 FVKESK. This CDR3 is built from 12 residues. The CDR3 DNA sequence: TGTGCCAGCAGCTCAACAGGGGATCGAGCTTTCTTT. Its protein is CASSSTGDRAFF. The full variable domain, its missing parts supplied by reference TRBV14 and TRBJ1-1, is EAGVTQFPSHSVIEKGQTVTLRCDPISGHDNLYWYRRVMGKEIKFLLHFVKESKQDESGMPNNRFLAERTGGTYSTLKVQPAELEDSGVYFCASSSTGDRAFFGQGTRLTVV.

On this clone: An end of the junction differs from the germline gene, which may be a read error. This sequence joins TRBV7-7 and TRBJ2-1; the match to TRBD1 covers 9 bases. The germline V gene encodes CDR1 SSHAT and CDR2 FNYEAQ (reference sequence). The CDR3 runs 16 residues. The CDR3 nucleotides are TGTGCTAGCAGCTCGCTAGCAGGACAGGGGAACAATGAGCAGTTCTTC. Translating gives CASSSLAGQGNNEQFF.

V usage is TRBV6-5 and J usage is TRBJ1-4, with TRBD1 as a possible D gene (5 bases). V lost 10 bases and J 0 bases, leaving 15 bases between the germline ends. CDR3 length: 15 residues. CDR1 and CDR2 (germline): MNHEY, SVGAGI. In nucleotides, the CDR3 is TGTGCCAACCAACACGCAGGGTCAACTAATGAAAAACTGTTTTTT. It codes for CANQHAGSTNEKLFF.

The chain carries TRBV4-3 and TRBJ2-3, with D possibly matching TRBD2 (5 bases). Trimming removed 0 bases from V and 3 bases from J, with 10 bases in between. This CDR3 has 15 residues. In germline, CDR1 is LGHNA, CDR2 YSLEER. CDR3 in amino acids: CASSQEAAGTDTQYF. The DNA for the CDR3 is TGCGCCAGCAGCCAAGAAGCGGCCGGGACAGATACGCAGTATTTT.

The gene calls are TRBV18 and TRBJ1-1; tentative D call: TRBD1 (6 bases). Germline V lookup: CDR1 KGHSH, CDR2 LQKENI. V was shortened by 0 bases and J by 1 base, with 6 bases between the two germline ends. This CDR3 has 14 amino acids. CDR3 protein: CASSPPGGNTEAFF. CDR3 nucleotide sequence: TGTGCCAGCTCACCACCAGGGGGGAACACTGAAGCTTTCTTT.

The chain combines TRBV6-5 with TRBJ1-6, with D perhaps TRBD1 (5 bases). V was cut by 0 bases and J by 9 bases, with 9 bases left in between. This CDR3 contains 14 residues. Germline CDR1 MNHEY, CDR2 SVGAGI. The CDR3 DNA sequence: TGTGCCAGCAGTTACTCGGACACGGGTTCACCCCTCCACTTT. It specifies CASSYSDTGSPLHF.

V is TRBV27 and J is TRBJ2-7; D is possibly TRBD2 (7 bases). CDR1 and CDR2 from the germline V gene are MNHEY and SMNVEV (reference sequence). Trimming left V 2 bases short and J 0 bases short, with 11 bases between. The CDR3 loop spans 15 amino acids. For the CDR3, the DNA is TGTGCCAGCAGTTTAGGGGGGGCTATCTCCTACGAGCAGTACTTC. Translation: CASSLGGAISYEQYF.

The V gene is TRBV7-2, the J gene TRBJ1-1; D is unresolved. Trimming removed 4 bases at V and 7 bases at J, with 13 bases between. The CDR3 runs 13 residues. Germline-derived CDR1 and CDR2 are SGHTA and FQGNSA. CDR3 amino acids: CASSSSPLLEAFF. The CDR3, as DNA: TGTGCCAGCAGCTCTAGCCCTTTACTTGAAGCTTTCTTT.

The CDR3 region is CASSEGQNTEAFF. In DNA form, the CDR3 reads TGTGCCAGCTCAGAGGGACAGAACACTGAAGCTTTCTTT. The chain carries TRBV18 and TRBJ1-1; D perhaps matches TRBD1 (6 bases). Germline values: CDR1 KGHSH, CDR2 LQKENI. The CDR3 totals 13 residues. V lost 5 bases and J 1 base, leaving 8 bases between the germline ends.

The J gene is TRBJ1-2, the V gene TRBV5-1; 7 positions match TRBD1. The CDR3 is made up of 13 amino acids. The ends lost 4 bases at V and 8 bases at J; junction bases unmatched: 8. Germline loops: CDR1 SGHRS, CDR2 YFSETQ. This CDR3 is CASSQPTGSGYTF. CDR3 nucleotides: TGCGCCAGCAGCCAACCGACAGGGAGCGGCTACACCTTC. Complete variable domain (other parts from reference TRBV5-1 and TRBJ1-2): KAGVTQTPRYLIKTRGQQVTLSCSPISGHRSVSWYQQTPGQGLQFLFEYFSETQRNKGNFPGRFSGRQFSNSRSEMNVSTLELGDSALYLCASSQPTGSGYTFGSGTRLTVV.

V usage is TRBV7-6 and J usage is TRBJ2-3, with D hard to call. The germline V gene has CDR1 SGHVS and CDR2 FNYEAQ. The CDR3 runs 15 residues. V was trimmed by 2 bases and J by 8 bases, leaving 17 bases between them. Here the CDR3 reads CASSLNAPPLSTQYF. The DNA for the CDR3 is TGTGCCAGCAGCTTAAACGCCCCACCGTTGAGTACGCAGTATTTT.

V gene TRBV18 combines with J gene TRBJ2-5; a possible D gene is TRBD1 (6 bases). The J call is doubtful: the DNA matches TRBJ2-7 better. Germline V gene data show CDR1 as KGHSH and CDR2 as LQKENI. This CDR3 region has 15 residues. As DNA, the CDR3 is TGTGCCAGCTCCCCGGCGCAGGGGAGTTCCTACGAGCAGTACTTC. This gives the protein CASSPAQGSSYEQYF.